The entry below describes one T cell receptor (beta chain). The treatment here: oral pan-JAK inhibitor, 5-10 mg twice daily. PBMCs yielded sorted CD4+ and CD8+ T cells. The data were obtained in a study of CD8+ T cells in alopecia areata. Study in general: Among treated patients, severity was scored by affected scalp area percentage.

Sequencing templates came from extracted RNA that was reverse transcribed into cDNA. The assay was immunoSEQ multiplex PCR, and TCRdb's table has in-frame clones only and misses some. The sample records just over 150,000 clones, about 71% being singletons. Germline-derived CDR1 and CDR2 are GTSNPN and SVGIG (reference sequence). The CDR3 is 12 residues long. V was shortened by 4 bases and J by 0 bases, with 7 bases between the two germline ends. This TCR was sampled from a human donor with alopecia areata. The sequences come from CD4+ T cells sorted from blood, collected at week 4, from a patient treated with tofacitinib. The gene calls are TRBV30 and TRBJ2-7; D ambiguous. The CDR3 is CAWNGPSYEQYF. The CDR3 nucleotides are TGTGCCTGGAACGGGCCCTCCTACGAGCAGTACTTC.